This entry concerns a single T cell receptor (beta chain). This CDR3 comprises 14 residues. CDR1 and CDR2 from the germline V gene are MNHNS and SASEGT. Trimming pared 8 bases from V and 4 bases from J, leaving 18 bases between. These data come from a study of CD8 T cells in ankylosing spondylitis. Using its own MiXCR run on the 5' RACE reads, TCRdb lists one record per CDR3 protein. The sample has approximately 150,000 distinct CDR3 sequences; approximately 48% are singletons. The chain links TRBV6-1 to TRBJ2-7; either TRBD1 or TRBD2 may fit D (6 bases each). This TCR was sampled from a male donor with ankylosing spondylitis. The sequenced material came from synovial fluid, either unsorted or a sorted T cell fraction (not recorded which). The CDR3 spells CASGGPGGVYEQYF. In DNA, the CDR3 is TGTGCCAGCGGGGGGCCAGGCGGGGTGTACGAGCAGTACTTC.